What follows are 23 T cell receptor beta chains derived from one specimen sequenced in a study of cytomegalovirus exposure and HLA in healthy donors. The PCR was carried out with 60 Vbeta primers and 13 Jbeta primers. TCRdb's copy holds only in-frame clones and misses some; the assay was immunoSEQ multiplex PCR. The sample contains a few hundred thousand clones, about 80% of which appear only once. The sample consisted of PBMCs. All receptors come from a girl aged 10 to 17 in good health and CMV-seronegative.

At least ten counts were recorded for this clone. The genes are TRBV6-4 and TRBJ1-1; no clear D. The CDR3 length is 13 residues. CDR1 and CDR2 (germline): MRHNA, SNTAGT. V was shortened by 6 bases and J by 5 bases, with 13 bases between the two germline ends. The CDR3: CASREGEGTEAFF. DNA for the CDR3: TGTGCCAGCAGGGAGGGAGAAGGGACTGAAGCTTTCTTT.

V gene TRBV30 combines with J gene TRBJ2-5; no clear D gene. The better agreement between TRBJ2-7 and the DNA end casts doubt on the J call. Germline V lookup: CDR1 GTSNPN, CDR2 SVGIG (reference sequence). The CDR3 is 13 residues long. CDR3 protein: CAATEPSDYEQYF. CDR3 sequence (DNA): TGTGCCGCTACAGAACCCTCTGACTACGAGCAGTACTTC.

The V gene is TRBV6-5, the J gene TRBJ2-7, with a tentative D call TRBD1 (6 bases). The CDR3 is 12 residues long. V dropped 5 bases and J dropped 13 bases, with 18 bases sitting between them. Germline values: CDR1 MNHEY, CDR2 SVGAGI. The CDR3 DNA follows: TGTGCCAGCAGTGCCTCCGGGACACTACTCTACTTC. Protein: CASSASGTLLYF.

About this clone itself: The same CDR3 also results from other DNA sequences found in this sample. This CDR3 reads CASSLAGETQYF. The CDR3 bases are TGCGCCAGCAGCTTGGCCGGGGAGACCCAGTACTTC. The J gene is TRBJ2-5, the V gene TRBV5-1; D is unclear. This CDR3 contains 12 residues. V lost 0 bases, J lost 5 bases, and 5 bases lay in between. Germline V gene sequence: CDR1 SGHRS, CDR2 YFSETQ.

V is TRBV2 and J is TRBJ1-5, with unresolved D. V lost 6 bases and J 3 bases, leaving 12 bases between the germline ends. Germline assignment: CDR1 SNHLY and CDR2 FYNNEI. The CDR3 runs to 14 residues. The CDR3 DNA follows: TGTGCCAGCAGCTCTGGAGATTTCAATCAGCCCCAGCATTTT. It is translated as CASSSGDFNQPQHF. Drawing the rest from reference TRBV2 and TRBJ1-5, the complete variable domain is EPEVTQTPSHQVTQMGQEVILRCVPISNHLYFYWYRQILGQKVEFLVSFYNNEISEKSEIFDDQFSVERPDGSNFTLKIRSTKLEDSAMYFCASSSGDFNQPQHFGDGTRLSIL.

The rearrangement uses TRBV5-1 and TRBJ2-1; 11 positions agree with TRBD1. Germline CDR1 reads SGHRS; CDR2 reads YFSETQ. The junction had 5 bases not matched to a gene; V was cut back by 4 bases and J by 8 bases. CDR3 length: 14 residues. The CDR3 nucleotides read TGCGCCAGCAGCGCCGGGACAGGGGGGTATGAGCAGTTCTTC. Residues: CASSAGTGGYEQFF.

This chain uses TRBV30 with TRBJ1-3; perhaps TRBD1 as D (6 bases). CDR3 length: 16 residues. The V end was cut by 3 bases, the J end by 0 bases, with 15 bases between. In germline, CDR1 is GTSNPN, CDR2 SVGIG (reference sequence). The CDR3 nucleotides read TGTGCCTGGAGCTCAGGGGCTATATCCTCTGGAAACACCATATATTTT. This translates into CAWSSGAISSGNTIYF. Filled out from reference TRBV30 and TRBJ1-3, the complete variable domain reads SQTIHQWPATLVQPVGSPLSLECTVEGTSNPNLYWYRQAAGRGLQLLFYSVGIGQISSEVPQNLSASRPQDRQFILSSKKLLLSDSGFYLCAWSSGAISSGNTIYFGEGSWLTVV.

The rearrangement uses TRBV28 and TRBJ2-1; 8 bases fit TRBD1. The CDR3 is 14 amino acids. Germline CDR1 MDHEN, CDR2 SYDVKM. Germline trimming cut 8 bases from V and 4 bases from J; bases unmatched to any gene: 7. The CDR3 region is CASRPGQEYNEQFF. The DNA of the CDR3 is TGTGCCAGCCGACCGGGACAGGAATACAATGAGCAGTTCTTC.

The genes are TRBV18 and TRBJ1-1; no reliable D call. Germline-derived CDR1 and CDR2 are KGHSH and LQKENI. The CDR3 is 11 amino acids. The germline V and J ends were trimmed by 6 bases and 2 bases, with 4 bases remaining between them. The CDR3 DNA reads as TGTGCCAGCTCCCTTAACACTGAAGCTTTCTTT. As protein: CASSLNTEAFF.

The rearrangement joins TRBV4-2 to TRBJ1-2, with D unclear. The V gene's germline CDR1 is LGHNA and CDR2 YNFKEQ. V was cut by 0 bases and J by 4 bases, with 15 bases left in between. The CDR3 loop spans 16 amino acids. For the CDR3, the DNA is TGTGCCAGCAGCCAAGACCCCGAGGCCGGAATCTATGGCTACACCTTC. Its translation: CASSQDPEAGIYGYTF.

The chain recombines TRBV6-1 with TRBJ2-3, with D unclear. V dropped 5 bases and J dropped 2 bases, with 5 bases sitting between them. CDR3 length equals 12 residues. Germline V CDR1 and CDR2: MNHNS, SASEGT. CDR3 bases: TGTGCCAGCAGTTTCGTCACAGATACGCAGTATTTT. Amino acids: CASSFVTDTQYF.

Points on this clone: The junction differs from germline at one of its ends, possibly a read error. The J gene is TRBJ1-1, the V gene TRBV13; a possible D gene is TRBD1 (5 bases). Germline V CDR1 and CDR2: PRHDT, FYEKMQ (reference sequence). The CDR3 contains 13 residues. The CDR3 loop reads CASSPPGGTVAFF. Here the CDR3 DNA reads TGTGCCAGCAGCCCCCCCGGGGGGACTGTAGCTTTCTTT.

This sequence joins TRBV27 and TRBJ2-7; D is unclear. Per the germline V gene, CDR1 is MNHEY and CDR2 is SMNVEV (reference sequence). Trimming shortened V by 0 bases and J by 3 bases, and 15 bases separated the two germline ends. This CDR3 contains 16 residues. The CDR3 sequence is CASSLSTGPKSYEQYF. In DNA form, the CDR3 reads TGTGCCAGCAGTTTATCGACGGGTCCTAAGAGCTACGAGCAGTACTTC.

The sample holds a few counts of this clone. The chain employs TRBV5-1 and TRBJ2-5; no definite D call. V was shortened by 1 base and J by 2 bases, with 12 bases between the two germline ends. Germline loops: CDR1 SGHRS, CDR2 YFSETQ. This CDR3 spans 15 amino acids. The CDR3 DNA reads TGCGCCAGCAGCTTGTTAGATTTGCCGCAAGAGACCCAGTACTTC. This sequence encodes CASSLLDLPQETQYF.

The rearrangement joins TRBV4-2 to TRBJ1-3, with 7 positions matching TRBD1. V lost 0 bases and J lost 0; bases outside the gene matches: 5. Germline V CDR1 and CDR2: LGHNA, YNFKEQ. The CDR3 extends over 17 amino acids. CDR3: CASSQDGTARSGNTIYF. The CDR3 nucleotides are TGTGCCAGCAGCCAAGATGGGACAGCGCGCTCTGGAAACACCATATATTTT.

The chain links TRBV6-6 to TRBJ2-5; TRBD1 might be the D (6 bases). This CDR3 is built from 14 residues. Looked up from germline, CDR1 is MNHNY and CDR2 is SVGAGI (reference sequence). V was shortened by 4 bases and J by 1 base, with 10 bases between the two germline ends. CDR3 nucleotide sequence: TGTGCCAGCAGTTTACAGGGAGTCCAAGAGACCCAGTACTTC. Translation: CASSLQGVQETQYF.

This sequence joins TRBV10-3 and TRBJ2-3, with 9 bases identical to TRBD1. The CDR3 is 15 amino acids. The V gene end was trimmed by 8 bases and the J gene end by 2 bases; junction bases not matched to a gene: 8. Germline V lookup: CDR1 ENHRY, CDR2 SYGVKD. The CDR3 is CAIGGTGKVTDTQYF. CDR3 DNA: TGTGCCATCGGAGGGACAGGGAAAGTCACAGATACGCAGTATTTT.

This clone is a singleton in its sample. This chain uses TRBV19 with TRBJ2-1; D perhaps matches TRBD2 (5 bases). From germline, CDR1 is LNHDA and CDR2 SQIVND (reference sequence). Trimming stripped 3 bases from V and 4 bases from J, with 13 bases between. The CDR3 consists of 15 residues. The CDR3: CASSIRGSGYNEQFF. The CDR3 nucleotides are TGTGCCAGTAGTATCCGGGGATCGGGGTACAATGAGCAGTTCTTC.

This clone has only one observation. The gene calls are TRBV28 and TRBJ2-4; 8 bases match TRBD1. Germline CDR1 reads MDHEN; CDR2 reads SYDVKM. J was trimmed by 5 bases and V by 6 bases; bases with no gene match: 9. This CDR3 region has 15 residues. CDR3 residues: CASSPTGQGENIQYF. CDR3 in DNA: TGTGCCAGCAGCCCAACCGGACAGGGCGAAAACATTCAGTACTTC.

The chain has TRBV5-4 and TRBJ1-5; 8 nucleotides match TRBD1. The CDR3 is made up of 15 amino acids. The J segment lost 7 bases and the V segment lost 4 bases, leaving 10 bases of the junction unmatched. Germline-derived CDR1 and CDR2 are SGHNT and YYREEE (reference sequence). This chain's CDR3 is CASSLGGTGGQPQHF. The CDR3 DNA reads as TGTGCCAGCAGCCTGGGGGGGACAGGTGGCCAGCCCCAGCATTTT.

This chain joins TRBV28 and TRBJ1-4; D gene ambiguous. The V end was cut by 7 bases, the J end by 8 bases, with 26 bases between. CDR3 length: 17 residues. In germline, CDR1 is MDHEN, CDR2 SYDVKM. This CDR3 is CASTGGLIAGLWEKLFF. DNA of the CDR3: TGTGCCAGCACGGGAGGTCTGATTGCGGGTCTTTGGGAAAAACTGTTTTTT.

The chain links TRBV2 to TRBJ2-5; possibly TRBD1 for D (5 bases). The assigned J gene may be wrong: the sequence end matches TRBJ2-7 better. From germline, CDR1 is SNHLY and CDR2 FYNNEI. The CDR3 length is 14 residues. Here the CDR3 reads CASSEAPRVHEQYF. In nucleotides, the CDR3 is TGTGCCAGCAGTGAAGCGCCCAGGGTTCACGAGCAGTACTTC.

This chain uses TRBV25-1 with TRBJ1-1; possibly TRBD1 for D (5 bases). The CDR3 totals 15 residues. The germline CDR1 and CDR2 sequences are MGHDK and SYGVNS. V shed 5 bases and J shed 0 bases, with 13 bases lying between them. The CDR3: CASSPHRIMNTEAFF. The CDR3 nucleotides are TGTGCCAGCAGTCCACACAGGATAATGAACACTGAAGCTTTCTTT.